The clone carrying this TCR beta chain is medium-sized within its sample. The antigen remains undetermined. This beta chain slipped into a library made for alpha chains as a stray read, so its size is not meaningful. The data were taken from a study of spatial heterogeneity in lung cancer. General study results and limits: The study found that expanded intratumoral alpha and beta TCR counts tracked tumor mutation counts.

Time point meaning: sample taken at primary tumor resection. There were roughly 72 donors, all of them untreated patients with early-stage non-small cell lung cancer. Via MiXCR, TCRdb re-called the 5' RACE reads, giving one row per CDR3 protein. Among about 3,000 distinct CDR3 sequences listed, under 6.5% were seen once. This TCR was recovered from a male donor with early-stage non-small cell lung cancer. The source was lung tumor tissue, collected at surgery.

CDR3 coding DNA: TGTGCCAGCAGTTTGACAGGGGGCGCGAGCACAGATACGCAGTATTTT. This translates into CASSLTGGASTDTQYF. The V gene is TRBV28, the J gene TRBJ2-3; 10 bases map to TRBD1. CDR3 size: 16 residues. Unmatched junction bases numbered 3, after V lost 3 bases and J lost 0 bases. Per germline, CDR1 MDHEN and CDR2 SYDVKM.